The present entry profiles one T cell receptor (beta chain) with its context. Methods used by the authors: Estimates of nucleated cell counts were drawn from the amplification of reference gene primers. The table came from immunoSEQ multiplex PCR; TCRdb's copy has only in-frame clones and leaves some out. Clone size and V and J calls were adopted from that table, with D and trimming inferred from the DNA. Among under 85,000 clones, roughly 80% were seen once, and the ten largest hold more than 10%. This sample stems from a study of blood T cell repertoires in COVID-19. About the research overall: Sites in the United States, Italy and Spain provided acute and convalescent COVID-19 samples. T cells, B-cell-depleted T cells, or PBMCs supplied cDNA or gDNA.

The CDR3 is 12 amino acids. Per the germline V gene, CDR1 is LGHDT and CDR2 is YNNKEL (reference sequence). The junction had 4 bases not matched to a gene; V was cut back by 4 bases and J by 8 bases. Seattle patient enrollment occurred during active infection, with longitudinal follow-up thereafter. J is TRBJ1-1 and V is TRBV3-1 (or the pseudogene TRBV3-2); 7 bases are shared with TRBD1. Sequencing was done on a sample of peripheral blood. The sequence derives from a man in his fifties with COVID-19, enrolled during active disease. The CDR3 bases are TGTGCCAGCAGCCCGACAGGGCTCGAAGCTTTCTTT. This sequence encodes CASSPTGLEAFF.